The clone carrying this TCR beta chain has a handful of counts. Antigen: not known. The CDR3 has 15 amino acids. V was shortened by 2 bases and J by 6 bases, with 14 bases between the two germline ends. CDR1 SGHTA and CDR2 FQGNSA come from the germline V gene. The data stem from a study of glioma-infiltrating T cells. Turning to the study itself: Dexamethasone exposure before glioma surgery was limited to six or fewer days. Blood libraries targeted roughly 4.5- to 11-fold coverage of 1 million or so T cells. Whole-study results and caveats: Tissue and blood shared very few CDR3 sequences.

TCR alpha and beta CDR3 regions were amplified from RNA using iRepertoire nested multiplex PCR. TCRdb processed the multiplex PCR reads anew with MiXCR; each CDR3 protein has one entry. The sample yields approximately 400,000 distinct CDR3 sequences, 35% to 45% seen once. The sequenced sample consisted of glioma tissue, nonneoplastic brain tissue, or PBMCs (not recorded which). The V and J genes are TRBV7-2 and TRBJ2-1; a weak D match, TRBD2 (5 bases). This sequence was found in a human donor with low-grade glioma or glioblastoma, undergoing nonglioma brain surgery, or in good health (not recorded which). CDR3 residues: CASSLQRTLGNEQFF. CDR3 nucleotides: TGTGCCAGCAGCTTACAGCGGACCCTAGGCAATGAGCAGTTCTTC.